Below, 12 T cell receptor beta chains from the same sample are listed, as sequenced in a study of OX40 agonist ivuxolimab in advanced cancers. TCRdb's table, derived via immunoSEQ multiplex PCR, lists solely in-frame clones and lacks some. The sample records around 140,000 clones, about 92% being singletons. The specimen was CD4+ or CD8+ T cells sorted from blood, collected in a trial of the OX40 agonist ivuxolimab. Every receptor here comes from an adult with an advanced solid tumor such as melanoma, head and neck, liver or kidney cancer.

The J gene is TRBJ2-5, the V gene TRBV20-1; D unclear. With the DNA end fitting TRBJ2-7 better, the J assignment may be wrong. There are 11 residues in the CDR3. Germline-derived CDR1 and CDR2 are DFQATT and SNEGSKA (reference sequence). CDR3 protein: CSVSQLGEQYF. DNA for the CDR3: TGCAGTGTTTCCCAGTTAGGCGAGCAGTACTTC.

The chain joins TRBV4-3 to TRBJ1-5, with D maybe TRBD1 (6 bases). The V gene lost 2 bases and the J gene lost 6 bases, with 17 bases spanning the gap. The germline V gene encodes CDR1 LGHNA and CDR2 YSLEER. The CDR3 length is 16 residues. For the CDR3, the DNA is TGCGCCAGCAGCCAACCCGGACAGAAAGTGGGTCAGCCCCAGCATTTT. Protein sequence: CASSQPGQKVGQPQHF.

The rearrangement uses TRBV7-2 and TRBJ1-1; perhaps TRBD1 as D (6 bases). Germline CDR1 and CDR2: SGHTA and FQGNSA. The ends were cut back, 3 bases at V and 4 bases at J, with 12 bases in the middle. The length of the CDR3 is 14 residues. CDR3: CASSFNAGVTEAFF. CDR3 nucleotides: TGTGCCAGCAGCTTTAATGCAGGGGTCACTGAAGCTTTCTTT.

V and J are TRBV2 and TRBJ2-7, with a possible D match to TRBD1 (6 bases). V was trimmed by 3 bases and J by 3 bases, leaving 15 bases between them. The CDR3 loop spans 15 amino acids. From germline, CDR1 is SNHLY and CDR2 FYNNEI. CDR3 protein: CASSEVDRRDYEQYF. In nucleotides, the CDR3 is TGTGCCAGCAGTGAGGTCGACAGGCGAGACTACGAGCAGTACTTC.

The gene calls are TRBV9 and TRBJ1-2; D not resolved. The V gene's germline CDR1 is SGDLS and CDR2 YYNGEE. V lost 2 bases and J 4 bases, leaving 15 bases between the germline ends. This CDR3 contains 15 residues. CDR3 nucleotide sequence: TGTGCCAGCAGCGTGACATCTATAATGCTCTATGGCTACACCTTC. It specifies CASSVTSIMLYGYTF.

This clone was detected only once. The genes are TRBV6-5 and TRBJ1-2; the match to TRBD1 covers 8 bases. V shed 4 bases, J shed 3 bases, and the junction held 1 base outside the gene matches. Germline V gene sequence: CDR1 MNHEY, CDR2 SVGAGI. CDR3 length equals 13 residues. Written as DNA, the CDR3 is TGTGCCAGCAGTTTACAGGGGGACTATGGCTACACCTTC. Its translation is CASSLQGDYGYTF.

This chain connects TRBV7-2 to TRBJ2-3; TRBD2 might be the D (6 bases). Deletions cut 3 bases from V and 5 bases from J, with 12 bases between. CDR3 length: 14 amino acids. The germline V gene encodes CDR1 SGHTA and CDR2 FQGNSA. CDR3 DNA sequence: TGTGCCAGCAGCTTCCGCGTGGGGGGAGATACGCAGTATTTT. The encoded protein is CASSFRVGGDTQYF.

This chain links TRBV27 with TRBJ1-2; D remains ambiguous. CDR3 length: 16 residues. The V end was cut by 3 bases, the J end by 2 bases, with 16 bases between. In germline, CDR1 is MNHEY, CDR2 SMNVEV (reference sequence). CDR3 bases: TGTGCCAGCAGTTTTTACCCGAGATATCCGAACTATGGCTACACCTTC. The encoded protein is CASSFYPRYPNYGYTF.

The V gene is TRBV28, the J gene TRBJ2-7; TRBD2 is a possible D gene (6 bases). Germline CDR1 and CDR2: MDHEN and SYDVKM. There are 14 residues in the CDR3. V lost 5 bases to trimming and J lost 6 bases, with 17 bases between them. CDR3 amino acids: CASSLGDRESEQYF. CDR3 nucleotides: TGTGCCAGCAGTCTGGGGGACCGGGAGTCCGAGCAGTACTTC. The whole variable domain, filled in from reference TRBV28 and TRBJ2-7, reads DVKVTQSSRYLVKRTGEKVFLECVQDMDHENMFWYRQDPGLGLRLIYFSYDVKMKEKGDIPEGYSVSREKKERFSLILESASTNQTSMYLCASSLGDRESEQYFGPGTRLTVT.

The chain combines TRBV18 with TRBJ2-3; D perhaps matches TRBD2 (5 bases). This CDR3 spans 12 amino acids. V lost 3 bases to trimming and J lost 7 bases, with 8 bases between them. Germline lookup yields CDR1 KGHSH and CDR2 LQKENI. The DNA for the CDR3 is TGTGCCAGCTCACCCCCGGGAAATACGCAGTATTTT. Its protein is CASSPPGNTQYF. Variable domain in full (rest from reference TRBV18 and TRBJ2-3): NAGVMQNPRHLVRRRGQEARLRCSPMKGHSHVYWYRQLPEEGLKFMVYLQKENIIDESGMPKERFSAEFPKEGPSILRIQQVVRGDSAAYFCASSPPGNTQYFGPGTRLTVL.

The V gene is TRBV11-2, the J gene TRBJ2-3; D gene unclear. This CDR3 is built from 13 residues. Germline V gene sequence: CDR1 SGHAT, CDR2 FQNNGV. V shed 1 base and J shed 8 bases, with 10 bases lying between them. CDR3 sequence (DNA): TGTGCCAGCAGCTTAGTGGCTCCTGGTACGCAGTATTTT. Translated, it gives CASSLVAPGTQYF.

The chain carries TRBV15 and TRBJ1-1; no definite D call. Trimming removed 3 bases from V and 5 bases from J, with 10 bases in between. CDR1 is LNHNV, CDR2 YYDKDF, per germline (reference sequence). This CDR3 spans 13 amino acids. CDR3 sequence reads: CATSRTRETEAFF. The CDR3 DNA follows: TGTGCCACCAGCAGGACTCGTGAGACTGAAGCTTTCTTT. Using reference TRBV15 and TRBJ1-1 for the parts outside the CDR3, the full variable domain is DAMVIQNPRYQVTQFGKPVTLSCSQTLNHNVMYWYQQKSSQAPKLLFHYYDKDFNNEADTPDNFQSRRPNTSFCFLDIRSPGLGDTAMYLCATSRTRETEAFFGQGTRLTVV.